The T cell receptor (beta chain) described here comes from a study of OX40 agonist ivuxolimab in advanced cancers. Generated by immunoSEQ multiplex PCR, the TCRdb table keeps only in-frame clones and is missing some. The table includes about 85,000 clones, around 85% detected once. V was pared by 2 bases and J by 1 base, with 9 bases between. Germline CDR1 SGHRS, CDR2 YFSETQ. This CDR3 contains 14 residues. The chain is built from TRBV5-1 and TRBJ1-1; weak D call: TRBD1 (5 bases). The sequence was collected from an adult with an advanced solid tumor such as melanoma, head and neck, liver or kidney cancer. The sample in question was CD4+ or CD8+ T cells sorted from blood, obtained in a trial of the OX40 agonist ivuxolimab. The CDR3 DNA sequence: TGCGCCAGCAGCTTTTCCGGACAGAACACTGAAGCTTTCTTT. Its translation: CASSFSGQNTEAFF.